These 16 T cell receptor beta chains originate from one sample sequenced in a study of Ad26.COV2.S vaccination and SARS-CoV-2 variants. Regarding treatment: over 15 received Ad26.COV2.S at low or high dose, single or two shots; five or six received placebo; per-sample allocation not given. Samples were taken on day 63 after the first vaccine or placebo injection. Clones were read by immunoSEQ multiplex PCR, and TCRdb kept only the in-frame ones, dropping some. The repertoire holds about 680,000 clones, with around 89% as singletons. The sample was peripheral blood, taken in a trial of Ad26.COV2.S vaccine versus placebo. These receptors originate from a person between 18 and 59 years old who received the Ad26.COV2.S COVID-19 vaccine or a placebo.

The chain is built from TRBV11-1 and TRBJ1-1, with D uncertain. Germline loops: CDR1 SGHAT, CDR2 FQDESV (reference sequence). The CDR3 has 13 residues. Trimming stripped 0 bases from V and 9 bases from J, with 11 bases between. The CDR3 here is CASSLAVPPKAFF. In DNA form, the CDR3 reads TGTGCCAGCAGCTTAGCAGTCCCTCCGAAAGCTTTCTTT.

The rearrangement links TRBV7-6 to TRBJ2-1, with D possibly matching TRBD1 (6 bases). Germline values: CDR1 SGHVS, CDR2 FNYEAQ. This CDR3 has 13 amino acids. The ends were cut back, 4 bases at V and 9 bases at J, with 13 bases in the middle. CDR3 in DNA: TGTGCCAGCAGCTCCACAGGGTCGGGTGAGCAGTTCTTC. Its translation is CASSSTGSGEQFF.

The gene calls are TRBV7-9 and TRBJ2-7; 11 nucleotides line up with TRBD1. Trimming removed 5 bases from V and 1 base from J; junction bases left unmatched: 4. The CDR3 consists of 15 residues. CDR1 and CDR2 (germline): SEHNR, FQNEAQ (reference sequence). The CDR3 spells CASSQDRGPSYEQYF. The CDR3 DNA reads TGTGCCAGCAGCCAGGACAGGGGGCCATCCTACGAGCAGTACTTC.

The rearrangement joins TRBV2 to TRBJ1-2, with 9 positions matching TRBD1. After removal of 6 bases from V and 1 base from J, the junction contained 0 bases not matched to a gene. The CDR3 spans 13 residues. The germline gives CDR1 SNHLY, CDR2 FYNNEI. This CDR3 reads CASRGQGNYGYTF. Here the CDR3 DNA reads TGTGCCAGCAGGGGACAGGGTAACTATGGCTACACCTTC.

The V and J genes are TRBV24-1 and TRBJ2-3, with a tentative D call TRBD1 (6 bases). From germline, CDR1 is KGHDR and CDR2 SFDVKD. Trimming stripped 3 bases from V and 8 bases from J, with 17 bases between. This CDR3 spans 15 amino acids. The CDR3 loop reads CATSDQLTGSGTQYF. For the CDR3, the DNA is TGTGCCACCAGTGATCAATTGACAGGTTCGGGTACGCAGTATTTT.

CDR3 DNA sequence: TGTGCCAGCAGTTCCCCCGGGGGAGCGGGTACGCAGTATTTT. This encodes CASSSPGGAGTQYF. V gene TRBV28 combines with J gene TRBJ2-3, with D perhaps TRBD2 (6 bases). V was trimmed by 4 bases and J by 8 bases, leaving 16 bases between them. Per the germline V gene, CDR1 is MDHEN and CDR2 is SYDVKM. There are 14 residues in the CDR3. Complete variable domain (other parts from reference TRBV28 and TRBJ2-3): DVKVTQSSRYLVKRTGEKVFLECVQDMDHENMFWYRQDPGLGLRLIYFSYDVKMKEKGDIPEGYSVSREKKERFSLILESASTNQTSMYLCASSSPGGAGTQYFGPGTRLTVL.

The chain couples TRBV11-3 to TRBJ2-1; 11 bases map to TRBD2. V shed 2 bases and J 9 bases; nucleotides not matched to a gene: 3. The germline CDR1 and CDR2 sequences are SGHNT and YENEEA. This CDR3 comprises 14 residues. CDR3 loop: CASSLTSGSSEQFF. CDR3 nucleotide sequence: TGTGCCAGCAGCTTAACTAGCGGGAGTAGTGAGCAGTTCTTC.

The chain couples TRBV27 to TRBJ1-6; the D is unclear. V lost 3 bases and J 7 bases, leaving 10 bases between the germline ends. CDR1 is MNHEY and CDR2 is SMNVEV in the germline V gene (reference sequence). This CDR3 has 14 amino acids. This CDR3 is CASSFRERNSPLHF. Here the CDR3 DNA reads TGTGCCAGCAGTTTTCGGGAAAGGAATTCACCCCTCCACTTT.

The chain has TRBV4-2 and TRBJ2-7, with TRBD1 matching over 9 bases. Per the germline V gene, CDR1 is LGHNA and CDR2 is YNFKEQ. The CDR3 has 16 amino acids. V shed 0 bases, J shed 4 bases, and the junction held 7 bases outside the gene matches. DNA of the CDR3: TGTGCCAGCAGCCAAGATAGGGGACAGGGAGGTTACGAGCAGTACTTC. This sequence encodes CASSQDRGQGGYEQYF.

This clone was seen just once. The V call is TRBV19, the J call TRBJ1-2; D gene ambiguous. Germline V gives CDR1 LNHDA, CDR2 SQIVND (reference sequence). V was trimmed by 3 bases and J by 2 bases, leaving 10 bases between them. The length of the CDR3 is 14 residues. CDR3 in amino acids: CASSISDGNYGYTF. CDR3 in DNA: TGTGCCAGTAGTATTAGTGACGGGAACTATGGCTACACCTTC.

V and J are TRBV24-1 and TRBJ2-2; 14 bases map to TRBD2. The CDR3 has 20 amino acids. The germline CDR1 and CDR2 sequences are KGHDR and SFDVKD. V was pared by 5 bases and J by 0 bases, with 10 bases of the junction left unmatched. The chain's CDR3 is CATSAQPGLAGASNTGELFF. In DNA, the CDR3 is TGTGCCACCAGTGCCCAACCGGGACTAGCGGGGGCGTCGAACACCGGGGAGCTGTTTTTT.

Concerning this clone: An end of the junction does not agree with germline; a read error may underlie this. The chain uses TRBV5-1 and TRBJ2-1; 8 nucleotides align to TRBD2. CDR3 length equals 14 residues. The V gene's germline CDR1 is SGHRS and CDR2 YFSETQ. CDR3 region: CASSLTSGYTEQFF. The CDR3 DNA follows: TGCGCCAGCAGCTTGACTAGCGGCTACACTGAGCAGTTCTTC.

The CDR3 sequence is CASSPRPGQPQHF. CDR3 sequence (DNA): TGTGCCAGCAGTCCCCGACCTGGGCAGCCCCAGCATTTT. The chain links TRBV12-3 or TRBV12-4 to TRBJ1-5; D remains unclear. Trimming took off 5 bases at V and 7 bases at J, with 12 bases between the two ends. The CDR3 is 13 amino acids.

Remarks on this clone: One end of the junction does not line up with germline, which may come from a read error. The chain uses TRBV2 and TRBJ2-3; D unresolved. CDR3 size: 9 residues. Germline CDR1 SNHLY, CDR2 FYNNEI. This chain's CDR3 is CASGSQNHF. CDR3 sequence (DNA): TGTGCCAGCGGATCCCAGAACCATTTT.

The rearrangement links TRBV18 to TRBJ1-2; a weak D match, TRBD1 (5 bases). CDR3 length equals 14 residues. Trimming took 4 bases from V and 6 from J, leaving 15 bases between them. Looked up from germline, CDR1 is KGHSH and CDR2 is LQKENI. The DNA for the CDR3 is TGTGCCAGCTCACGGATGCGGGACGGTGATGGCTACACCTTC. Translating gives CASSRMRDGDGYTF.

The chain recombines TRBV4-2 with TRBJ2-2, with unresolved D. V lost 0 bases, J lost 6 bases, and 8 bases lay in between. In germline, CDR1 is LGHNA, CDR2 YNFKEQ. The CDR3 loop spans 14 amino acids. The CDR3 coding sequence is TGTGCCAGCAGCCAAGAGAATCGGGCCGGGGAGCTGTTTTTT. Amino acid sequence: CASSQENRAGELFF.